The source of this T cell receptor (beta chain) is a study of blood T cell repertoires in COVID-19. In germline, CDR1 is SGHVS, CDR2 FNYEAQ. V lost 0 bases, J lost 4 bases, and 7 bases lay in between. The CDR3 extends over 13 amino acids. TCRdb's table, derived via immunoSEQ multiplex PCR, lists solely in-frame clones and lacks some. This repertoire shows tens of thousands of clones, roughly 82% found once; its top ten account for roughly 10%. This clonotype was obtained from a human donor in a cohort sampled during active COVID-19. Source material: peripheral blood. This chain joins TRBV7-6 and TRBJ2-7, with a tentative D call TRBD2 (5 bases). The CDR3 sequence is CASSLADSYEQYF. The CDR3 nucleotides are TGTGCCAGCAGCTTAGCGGACTCTTACGAGCAGTACTTC.